This is a list of T cell receptor beta chains from one sample in a study of shared clonotypes between healthy human individuals. Produced via immunoSEQ multiplex PCR; TCRdb's table is partial and in-frame only. The sample carries about 600,000 clones, 97% recorded once. The specimen sequenced was naive CD4+ T cells sorted from blood. Receptor source: a woman aged 25 to 45 in good health. The CDR3 runs from the conserved cysteine through the conserved F or W. D genes are given only for firm matches. Clone size is shown for a subset of rows, as once, few, many or a class of expanded clone.

TRBJ2-7 | . | . | 15 | TRBV5-6 | CASSHRLGVAREQYF | TGTGCCAGCAGCCATCGCCTGGGGGTCGCGCGGGAGCAGTACTTC
TRBJ1-2 | . | . | 14 | TRBV7-2 | CASSYTSGDYGYTF | TGTGCCAGCAGCTATACTTCCGGGGACTATGGCTACACCTTC
TRBJ2-3 | . | TRBD2 | 20 | TRBV4-1 | CASSQGGLAGGPGVTDTQYF | TGCGCCAGCAGCCAAGGGGGTCTAGCGGGAGGGCCGGGGGTCACAGATACGCAGTATTTT
TRBJ2-4 | . | TRBD2 | 15 | TRBV10-3 | CAISESSGREGIQYF | TGTGCCATCAGTGAGAGTAGCGGGCGAGAGGGCATTCAGTACTTC
TRBJ1-2 | . | TRBD1 | 14 | TRBV5-1 | CASSLGTANYGYTF | TGCGCCAGCAGCTTAGGGACAGCTAACTATGGCTACACCTTC
TRBJ1-1 | . | . | 13 | TRBV5-1 | CASSYQGITEAFF | TGCGCCAGCAGCTATCAGGGAATCACTGAAGCTTTCTTT
TRBJ2-1 | . | . | 13 | TRBV4-2 | CASSGVLVNEQFF | TGTGCCAGCAGCGGGGTGTTGGTCAATGAGCAGTTCTTC
TRBJ1-4 | few | . | 12 | TRBV4-2 | CASSHEDEKLFF | TGTGCCAGCAGCCACGAGGATGAAAAACTGTTTTTT
TRBJ2-1 | once | . | 14 | TRBV6-1 | CASIEGSEASEQFF | TGTGCCAGCATCGAAGGTTCCGAGGCCAGTGAGCAGTTCTTC
TRBJ1-4 | . | . | 14 | TRBV7-2 | CASRLRWDNEKLFF | TGTGCCAGCAGGCTAAGGTGGGATAATGAAAAACTGTTTTTT
TRBJ2-2 | . | TRBD2 | 15 | TRBV5-1 | CASSSLAGGTGELFF | TGCGCCAGCAGCTCACTAGCGGGAGGTACCGGGGAGCTGTTTTTT
TRBJ2-3 | . | . | 13 | TRBV10-3 | CAIGSSNTDTQYF | TGTGCCATCGGGAGTTCTAACACAGATACGCAGTATTTT
TRBJ1-1 | . | TRBD1 | 15 | TRBV4-2 | CASSQLGTGSTEAFF | TGTGCCAGCAGCCAACTTGGGACAGGGAGCACTGAAGCTTTCTTT
TRBJ2-2 | . | TRBD1 | 18 | TRBV4-1 | CASSREIGVTGSTGELFF | TGCGCCAGCAGCCGAGAAATAGGGGTGACAGGGAGCACCGGGGAGCTGTTTTTT
TRBJ1-1 | . | . | 16 | TRBV9 | CASSPSRPGTNTEAFF | TGTGCCAGCAGCCCCAGTCGACCGGGGACCAACACTGAAGCTTTCTTT
TRBJ2-7 | . | . | 15 | TRBV5-1 | CASSQNGQHDYEQYF | TGCGCCAGCAGCCAGAACGGACAGCACGATTACGAGCAGTACTTC
TRBJ1-2 | . | . | 12 | TRBV28 | CASSFAGYGYTF | TGTGCCAGCTCCTTCGCCGGATATGGCTACACCTTC
TRBJ1-5 | . | . | 16 | TRBV28 | CASSLTPGISNQPQHF | TGTGCCAGCAGTTTAACTCCAGGGATTAGCAATCAGCCCCAGCATTTT
TRBJ2-7 | . | TRBD1 | 15 | TRBV27 | CACNPGTGKFYEQYF | TGTGCCTGCAACCCCGGGACAGGGAAATTCTACGAGCAGTACTTC